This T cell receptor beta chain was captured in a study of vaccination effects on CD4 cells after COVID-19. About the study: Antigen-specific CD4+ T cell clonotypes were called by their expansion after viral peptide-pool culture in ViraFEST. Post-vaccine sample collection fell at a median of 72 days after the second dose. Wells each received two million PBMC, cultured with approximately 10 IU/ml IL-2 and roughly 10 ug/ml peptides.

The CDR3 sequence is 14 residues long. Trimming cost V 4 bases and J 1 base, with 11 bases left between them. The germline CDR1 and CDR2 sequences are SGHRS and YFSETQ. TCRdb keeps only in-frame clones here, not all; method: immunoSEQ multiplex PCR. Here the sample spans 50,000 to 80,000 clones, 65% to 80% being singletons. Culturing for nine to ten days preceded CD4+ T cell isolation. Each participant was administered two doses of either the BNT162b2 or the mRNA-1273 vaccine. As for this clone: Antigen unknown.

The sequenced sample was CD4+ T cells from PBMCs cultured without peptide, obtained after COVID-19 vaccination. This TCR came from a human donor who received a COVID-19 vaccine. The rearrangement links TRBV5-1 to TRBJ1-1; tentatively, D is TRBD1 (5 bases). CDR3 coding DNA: TGCGCCAGCAGCGCGGGACCAGAGAACACTGAAGCTTTCTTT. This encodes CASSAGPENTEAFF.